Each of the 29 T cell receptor beta chains below was sequenced from the same sample in a study of post-analysis software for immune sequencing data. These receptors are not linked to any known antigen. TCR beta libraries were prepared from cDNA with unique molecular identifiers. MiXCR, run by TCRdb on the PCR reads, gives a single entry per CDR3 protein. The data contain 450,000 to 650,000 distinct CDR3 sequences, 44% of them seen just once; the ten biggest clones take up more than 1.5%. General study points: TRBV5-6, TRBV5-1 and TRBV20-1 belonged to a set of about five TRBV segments that were more frequent in patients than controls.

Sample: blood. The source of these receptors is a girl aged 5-17 years with multiple sclerosis.

A few counts support this clonotype. The V gene is TRBV20-1, the J gene TRBJ1-1; D is uncertain. Germline lookup yields CDR1 DFQATT and CDR2 SNEGSKA (reference sequence). V lost 5 bases and J lost 5, with 9 bases in between. The CDR3 is 11 residues long. This CDR3 is CSAQTETEAFF. The CDR3 nucleotides read TGCAGTGCTCAGACGGAAACTGAAGCTTTCTTT.

J is TRBJ2-7 and V is TRBV5-1, with D hard to call. Germline V lookup: CDR1 SGHRS, CDR2 YFSETQ. The CDR3 totals 15 residues. V was cut by 0 bases and J by 2 bases, with 12 bases left in between. The DNA for the CDR3 is TGCGCCAGCAGCTTGGAGGTAGGGCCTGCCTACGAGCAGTACTTC. Amino acids: CASSLEVGPAYEQYF.

V usage is TRBV9 and J usage is TRBJ1-1, with D unresolved. This CDR3 comprises 16 residues. V shed 3 bases and J shed 2 bases, with 17 bases lying between them. Germline values: CDR1 SGDLS, CDR2 YYNGEE. CDR3 coding DNA: TGTGCCAGCAGCGCCCAAGGTGGGATACACAACACTGAAGCTTTCTTT. It codes for CASSAQGGIHNTEAFF.

The chain recombines TRBV4-1 with TRBJ1-2, with D unclear. The CDR3 spans 15 residues. Germline V gives CDR1 MGHRA, CDR2 YSYEKL. Trimming left V 4 bases short and J 1 base short, with 13 bases between. CDR3 nucleotide sequence: TGCGCCAGCAGCCCGCAGGCTACAGTTAACTATGGCTACACCTTC. Amino acid sequence: CASSPQATVNYGYTF.

This clonotype appeared many times. V is TRBV6-5 and J is TRBJ2-1, with D perhaps matching TRBD1 (6 bases). The germline V and J ends were trimmed by 5 bases and 0 bases, with 14 bases remaining between them. CDR3 length: 16 residues. Germline loops: CDR1 MNHEY, CDR2 SVGAGI. CDR3 DNA: TGTGCCAGCAGTCCCAGGGGCGGGTCCTCCTACAATGAGCAGTTCTTC. Protein: CASSPRGGSSYNEQFF.

This chain's CDR3 is CASSYRAMNTEAFF. Here the CDR3 DNA reads TGTGCCAGCAGCTACAGGGCAATGAACACTGAAGCTTTCTTT. V gene TRBV7-2 combines with J gene TRBJ1-1; D is possibly TRBD1 (6 bases). The length of the CDR3 is 14 residues. V lost 4 bases to trimming and J lost 0 bases, with 9 bases between them. Looked up from germline, CDR1 is SGHTA and CDR2 is FQGNSA. The complete variable domain, with remaining parts taken from reference TRBV7-2 and TRBJ1-1, reads GAGVSQSPSNKVTEKGKDVELRCDPISGHTALYWYRQSLGQGLEFLIYFQGNSAPDKSGLPSDRFSAERTGGSVSTLTIQRTQQEDSAVYLCASSYRAMNTEAFFGQGTRLTVV.

The CDR3 DNA reads as TGTGCCAGCAGTTACTCAGGGCGCTACGAGCAGTACTTC. Its protein product is CASSYSGRYEQYF. V and J are TRBV6-6 and TRBJ2-7, with no clear D. V was trimmed by 0 bases and J by 3 bases, leaving 6 bases between them. Per the germline V gene, CDR1 is MNHNY and CDR2 is SVGAGI (reference sequence). There are 13 residues in the CDR3.

This clonotype was observed a few times. The CDR3 bases are TGCAGCGTCGACTCTGACCGGAGCTCCTACAATGAGCAGTTCTTC. It specifies CSVDSDRSSYNEQFF. The rearrangement links TRBV29-1 to TRBJ2-1; D is ambiguous. The CDR3 sequence is 15 residues long. Trimming took off 6 bases at V and 0 bases at J, with 15 bases between the two ends. Germline loops: CDR1 SQVTM, CDR2 ANQGSEA.

V gene TRBV9 combines with J gene TRBJ2-1; the match to TRBD2 covers 7 bases. This CDR3 region has 15 residues. J gave up 5 bases and V 0 bases, and 5 bases lay outside the gene matches. The germline CDR1 and CDR2 sequences are SGDLS and YYNGEE. CDR3 amino acids: CASSVARRGDNEQFF. The CDR3 coding sequence is TGTGCCAGCAGCGTAGCTCGCCGGGGGGACAATGAGCAGTTCTTC.

The gene calls are TRBV29-1 and TRBJ2-5; 11 bases agree with TRBD1. The last part of the DNA fits TRBJ2-7 better; the J call may be wrong. This CDR3 has 14 residues. CDR1 SQVTM and CDR2 ANQGSEA come from the germline V gene. This chain's CDR3 is CSASPGQGVYEQYF. Written as DNA, the CDR3 is TGCAGCGCTTCTCCGGGACAGGGGGTCTACGAGCAGTACTTC.

The rearrangement uses TRBV12-3 or TRBV12-4 and TRBJ2-2, with D tentatively TRBD2 (6 bases). The CDR3 is 13 amino acids. Deletions cut 3 bases from V and 5 bases from J, with 7 bases between. The CDR3 sequence: CASSLGLTGELFF. The DNA for the CDR3 is TGTGCCAGCAGTTTGGGACTTACCGGGGAGCTGTTTTTT.

This chain uses TRBV7-8 with TRBJ2-3; D remains unclear. The length of the CDR3 is 18 residues. V gave up 0 bases and J gave up 5 bases, with 21 bases separating them. CDR1 SGHVS and CDR2 FQNEAQ come from the germline V gene. Written as DNA, the CDR3 is TGTGCCAGCAGCTTAGCGAGAGTTGCCTTGCCCAAAGAAGATACGCAGTATTTT. The encoded protein is CASSLARVALPKEDTQYF.

The chain employs TRBV2 and TRBJ1-1; 11 nucleotides line up with TRBD1. The CDR3 spans 14 residues. Germline V gene sequence: CDR1 SNHLY, CDR2 FYNNEI. The V gene end was trimmed by 6 bases and the J gene end by 5 bases; junction bases not matched to a gene: 5. CDR3 sequence reads: CASSGGTGGTEAFF. In nucleotides, the CDR3 is TGTGCCAGCAGCGGAGGGACAGGGGGAACTGAAGCTTTCTTT. Full variable domain (missing parts from reference TRBV2 and TRBJ1-1): EPEVTQTPSHQVTQMGQEVILRCVPISNHLYFYWYRQILGQKVEFLVSFYNNEISEKSEIFDDQFSVERPDGSNFTLKIRSTKLEDSAMYFCASSGGTGGTEAFFGQGTRLTVV.

V gene TRBV7-2 combines with J gene TRBJ2-2, with TRBD2 as a possible D gene (6 bases). The ends were cut back, 3 bases at V and 6 bases at J, with 8 bases in the middle. Germline V CDR1 and CDR2: SGHTA, FQGNSA. The CDR3 is 13 amino acids. CDR3 sequence reads: CASSLAGPGELFF. The CDR3 region has the DNA TGTGCCAGCAGCTTGGCGGGGCCCGGGGAGCTGTTTTTT.

The sample holds a few counts of this clonotype. The J gene is TRBJ1-2, the V gene TRBV29-1; TRBD1 might be the D (5 bases). Germline values: CDR1 SQVTM, CDR2 ANQGSEA. The CDR3 extends over 17 amino acids. V lost 6 bases and J lost 3, with 26 bases in between. The CDR3 region has the DNA TGCAGCGTGGACGAGGGACCAGGGAGGTCGGGAGACTATGGCTACACCTTC. Protein sequence: CSVDEGPGRSGDYGYTF.

V usage is TRBV12-3 or TRBV12-4 and J usage is TRBJ2-7, with D possibly being TRBD1 (5 bases). Trimming took 5 bases from V and 0 from J, leaving 11 bases between them. This CDR3 is built from 14 residues. The CDR3 protein is CASSPRQPSYEQYF. The CDR3 DNA follows: TGTGCCAGCAGTCCAAGACAGCCCTCCTACGAGCAGTACTTC.

The sample holds a few counts of this clonotype. The rearrangement uses TRBV29-1 and TRBJ2-7; possibly TRBD1 for D (6 bases). CDR3 size: 13 residues. From germline, CDR1 is SQVTM and CDR2 ANQGSEA. V lost 7 bases to trimming and J lost 1 base, with 14 bases between them. The CDR3 DNA sequence: TGCAGCGCCGCTTCGACAGGTTCCTACGAGCAGTACTTC. It specifies CSAASTGSYEQYF.

This clonotype was detected many times. This chain links TRBV10-2 with TRBJ2-7; D may be TRBD2 (6 bases). There are 13 residues in the CDR3. The V end lost 5 bases, the J end lost 7 bases, and 15 bases lay between the germline ends. The germline CDR1 and CDR2 sequences are WSHSY and SAAADI. The CDR3 bases are TGCGCCAGCAGTTTCACGGACGGGGGAGAGCAGTACTTC. This translates into CASSFTDGGEQYF.

This clonotype came up a few times. J is TRBJ1-2 and V is TRBV10-3, with 9 nucleotides matching TRBD1. The CDR3 is 16 residues long. Germline trimming cut 3 bases from V and 2 bases from J; bases unmatched to any gene: 7. Germline loops: CDR1 ENHRY, CDR2 SYGVKD. CDR3 bases: TGTGCCATCAGTGATTACGGACAGGGGAAAAACTATGGCTACACCTTC. Translated: CAISDYGQGKNYGYTF.

The chain has TRBV12-3 or TRBV12-4 and TRBJ2-3, with 8 bases fitting TRBD2. The CDR3 length is 15 residues. V lost 5 bases, J lost 3 bases, and 7 bases stayed unmatched. The DNA of the CDR3 is TGTGCCAGCAGTCAACTAGCGGCGCTAACAGATACGCAGTATTTT. Amino acid sequence: CASSQLAALTDTQYF.

J is TRBJ1-1 and V is TRBV20-1, with D unclear. CDR3 length: 12 amino acids. Germline V gene data show CDR1 as DFQATT and CDR2 as SNEGSKA (reference sequence). The germline V and J ends were trimmed by 5 bases and 4 bases, with 11 bases remaining between them. The DNA for the CDR3 is TGCAGTGCTTCTAGACGGGTCACTGAAGCTTTCTTT. Translation: CSASRRVTEAFF.

This chain connects TRBV20-1 to TRBJ2-1; 9 bases are shared with TRBD2. The CDR3 has 16 amino acids. Germline CDR1 and CDR2: DFQATT and SNEGSKA (reference sequence). With 5 bases clipped from V and 0 bases from J, the junction kept 8 bases outside the gene matches. CDR3 in DNA: TGCAGTGCTGGAGGCGGGGGGGGGAGCTCCTACAATGAGCAGTTCTTC. The encoded protein is CSAGGGGGSSYNEQFF.

The V and J genes are TRBV25-1 and TRBJ1-2, with TRBD1 matching 9 bases. The CDR3 runs 14 residues. Germline lookup yields CDR1 MGHDK and CDR2 SYGVNS. V trimming: 3 bases; J trimming: 7 bases; junction bases outside the gene matches: 6. The CDR3: CASSDPGTGFGYTF. The CDR3 DNA follows: TGTGCCAGCAGTGACCCCGGGACAGGGTTTGGCTACACCTTC.

This clonotype appeared once. CDR3 DNA sequence: TGTGCCAGCAGTCCACGCACCAGCGGGAGAGGTGCAGATACGCAGTATTTT. Residues: CASSPRTSGRGADTQYF. V and J are TRBV12-3 or TRBV12-4 and TRBJ2-3; the match to TRBD2 covers 8 bases. V was pared by 5 bases and J by 4 bases, with 14 bases of the junction left unmatched. This CDR3 region has 17 residues.

The chain couples TRBV20-1 to TRBJ2-1; TRBD2 aligns across 9 bases. Germline V gives CDR1 DFQATT, CDR2 SNEGSKA (reference sequence). Losses at the gene ends were 6 bases for V and 8 bases for J; bases not matched to a gene: 11. CDR3 length: 14 residues. CDR3 protein: CSAPGASGADEQFF. The CDR3 bases are TGCAGTGCCCCGGGGGCTAGCGGGGCAGATGAGCAGTTCTTC.

The V gene is TRBV12-3 or TRBV12-4, the J gene TRBJ2-1; TRBD2 might be the D (5 bases). The CDR3 is made up of 14 amino acids. V was cut by 2 bases and J by 5 bases, with 10 bases left in between. In nucleotides, the CDR3 is TGTGCCAGCAGTTTAAGGACTTACAACAATGAGCAGTTCTTC. Its translation: CASSLRTYNNEQFF.

The chain links TRBV5-1 to TRBJ2-7; 8 bases map to TRBD1. The CDR3 extends over 15 amino acids. With 5 bases clipped from V and 5 bases from J, the junction kept 12 bases outside the gene matches. Germline-derived CDR1 and CDR2 are SGHRS and YFSETQ. DNA for the CDR3: TGCGCCAGCAGTCAATACGGACAGGGCGACAACGAGCAGTACTTC. Translating it yields CASSQYGQGDNEQYF.

The chain joins TRBV27 to TRBJ2-7, with 9 bases matching TRBD2. V was pared by 3 bases and J by 3 bases, with 9 bases of the junction left unmatched. Germline V CDR1 and CDR2: MNHEY, SMNVEV (reference sequence). The CDR3 extends over 16 amino acids. The CDR3 loop is CASSFKGGGAFYEQYF. CDR3 coding DNA: TGTGCCAGCAGTTTCAAAGGCGGGGGGGCCTTCTACGAGCAGTACTTC.

This clonotype was recorded a few times. The rearrangement joins TRBV6-5 to TRBJ2-5, with 9 bases identical to TRBD1. V was clipped by 5 bases and J by 4 bases; unmatched bases: 8. Germline V CDR1 and CDR2: MNHEY, SVGAGI. CDR3 length: 15 residues. The CDR3 coding sequence is TGTGCCAGCAGTGAACGGGACAGGGTGGGAGAGACCCAGTACTTC. Translated, it gives CASSERDRVGETQYF.